The 27 T cell receptor beta chains given below trace back to one sample, sequenced in a study of T cell responses to AZD1222 COVID-19 vaccine. Using immunoSEQ multiplex PCR, the repertoire was profiled, and TCRdb retains in-frame clones only, with some absent. The sample shows tens of thousands of clones, 75% to 85% of them seen only once. The source was peripheral blood, collected on day 0 of AZD1222 vaccination. These receptors were collected from an adult in good health.

The V and J genes are TRBV5-4 and TRBJ2-7; D remains unclear. Germline CDR1 SGHNT, CDR2 YYREEE (reference sequence). The V end was cut by 2 bases, the J end by 5 bases, with 23 bases between. CDR3 length equals 17 residues. The DNA of the CDR3 is TGTGCCAGCAGCTTTAGTCAGGTGACTGCGCCGTTGGACGAGCAGTACTTC. Protein product: CASSFSQVTAPLDEQYF. The variable domain in full, with the rest retrieved from reference TRBV5-4 and TRBJ2-7, is ETGVTQSPTHLIKTRGQQVTLRCSSQSGHNTVSWYQQALGQGPQFIFQYYREEENGRGNFPPRFSGLQFPNYSSELNVNALELDDSALYLCASSFSQVTAPLDEQYFGPGTRLTVT.

V is TRBV5-8 and J is TRBJ1-4; 8 positions match TRBD1. This CDR3 region has 18 residues. V lost 2 bases, J lost 5 bases, and 14 bases stayed unmatched. The germline CDR1 and CDR2 sequences are SGHTS and YDEGEE. In nucleotides, the CDR3 is TGTGCCAGCAGCTTTACGGGTGACCGGGACAGGATAAATGAAAAACTGTTTTTT. Its protein is CASSFTGDRDRINEKLFF.

The V and J genes are TRBV18 and TRBJ2-7; the match to TRBD2 covers 11 bases. Unmatched junction bases numbered 10, after V lost 3 bases and J lost 6 bases. CDR3 length: 16 amino acids. Germline loops: CDR1 KGHSH, CDR2 LQKENI. DNA for the CDR3: TGTGCCAGCTCACCCTTTTTAGCGGGAGGGCCCCCCGAGCAGTACTTC. As protein: CASSPFLAGGPPEQYF.

The table lists this clone with a few counts. The V and J genes are TRBV11-2 and TRBJ2-7; D gene uncertain. Trimming left V 1 base short and J 6 bases short, with 10 bases between. CDR3 length equals 13 residues. The germline V gene encodes CDR1 SGHAT and CDR2 FQNNGV. As DNA, the CDR3 is TGTGCCAGCAGCTTAGGGGGAATGGGCGAGCAGTACTTC. This sequence encodes CASSLGGMGEQYF.

V is TRBV6-5 and J is TRBJ2-2, with a weak D call TRBD2 (6 bases). V was pared by 6 bases and J by 6 bases, with 14 bases between. This CDR3 is 14 amino acids long. Germline-derived CDR1 and CDR2 are MNHEY and SVGAGI. The CDR3 loop is CASRGLREAGELFF. The CDR3 nucleotides read TGTGCCAGCAGGGGTTTGAGGGAGGCCGGGGAGCTGTTTTTT.

The chain has TRBV18 and TRBJ1-1; D is undetermined. The CDR3 has 14 amino acids. V shed 2 bases and J shed 0 bases, with 7 bases lying between them. Germline CDR1 is KGHSH and CDR2 is LQKENI. The CDR3 spells CASSPGVMNTEAFF. The CDR3 DNA is TGTGCCAGCTCACCAGGGGTTATGAACACTGAAGCTTTCTTT. The full variable domain, its missing parts supplied by reference TRBV18 and TRBJ1-1, is NAGVMQNPRHLVRRRGQEARLRCSPMKGHSHVYWYRQLPEEGLKFMVYLQKENIIDESGMPKERFSAEFPKEGPSILRIQQVVRGDSAAYFCASSPGVMNTEAFFGQGTRLTVV.

This clone was found a few times. CDR3 in amino acids: CASSSLYNEQFF. The CDR3 coding sequence is TGTGCCAGCTCATCTCTATACAATGAGCAGTTCTTC. The chain has TRBV18 and TRBJ2-1; D remains ambiguous. Germline CDR1 and CDR2: KGHSH and LQKENI. This CDR3 is 12 amino acids long. Trimming pared 5 bases from V and 4 bases from J, leaving 6 bases between.

V gene TRBV3-1 (or the pseudogene TRBV3-2) combines with J gene TRBJ2-1, with 10 bases lining up with TRBD2. This CDR3 has 17 amino acids. From germline, CDR1 is LGHDT and CDR2 YNNKEL (reference sequence). The trim removed 4 bases at V and 8 bases at J, leaving 14 bases unmatched. The CDR3 loop reads CASSPPGRAGGTYEQFF. The CDR3 bases are TGTGCCAGCAGCCCCCCCGGGAGAGCGGGGGGGACGTATGAGCAGTTCTTC.

The gene calls are TRBV18 and TRBJ2-2; D may be TRBD2 (6 bases). The CDR3 has 13 amino acids. The germline V gene has CDR1 KGHSH and CDR2 LQKENI. V gave up 2 bases and J gave up 6 bases, with 7 bases separating them. The CDR3 coding sequence is TGTGCCAGCTCACCATCGGGGGCCGGGGAGCTGTTTTTT. This sequence encodes CASSPSGAGELFF.

The chain employs TRBV27 and TRBJ1-3; D may be TRBD1 (6 bases). V lost 1 base, J lost 4 bases, and 17 bases lay in between. This CDR3 is 17 amino acids long. CDR1 and CDR2 from the germline V gene are MNHEY and SMNVEV (reference sequence). The CDR3 protein is CASSLYKGVTWGNTIYF. CDR3 DNA sequence: TGTGCCAGCAGTTTATATAAGGGGGTAACGTGGGGAAACACCATATATTTT.

This chain joins TRBV5-8 and TRBJ2-2; no reliable D call. Trimming removed 0 bases from V and 3 bases from J, with 9 bases in between. The CDR3 has 15 amino acids. In germline, CDR1 is SGHTS, CDR2 YDEGEE. CDR3: CASSLAVGYTGELFF. DNA for the CDR3: TGTGCCAGCAGCTTGGCCGTGGGGTACACCGGGGAGCTGTTTTTT.

This clone came up once. The chain is built from TRBV5-4 and TRBJ2-7; 8 bases fit TRBD2. CDR3 length: 15 amino acids. The trim removed 4 bases at V and 2 bases at J, leaving 8 bases unmatched. Germline loops: CDR1 SGHNT, CDR2 YYREEE (reference sequence). The CDR3 sequence is CASSPSGTRTYEQYF. The CDR3 DNA reads as TGTGCCAGCAGCCCTTCCGGGACTAGGACCTACGAGCAGTACTTC.

The chain joins TRBV30 to TRBJ2-1, with a possible D match to TRBD2 (7 bases). V gave up 0 bases and J gave up 6 bases, with 18 bases separating them. Germline V gives CDR1 GTSNPN, CDR2 SVGIG (reference sequence). There are 16 residues in the CDR3. CDR3: CAWSVKGGATSNEQFF. CDR3 nucleotides: TGTGCCTGGAGTGTAAAGGGGGGGGCGACTTCCAATGAGCAGTTCTTC.

Here the CDR3 reads CASSQDRSGYTF. CDR3 coding DNA: TGCGCCAGCAGCCAAGATCGTAGTGGCTACACCTTC. This chain joins TRBV4-1 and TRBJ1-2; D unclear. Germline CDR1 is MGHRA and CDR2 is YSYEKL. The CDR3 runs to 12 residues. Deletions cut 0 bases from V and 7 bases from J, with 6 bases between.

The chain is built from TRBV24-1 and TRBJ2-7; possibly TRBD2 for D (6 bases). V was pared by 5 bases and J by 6 bases, with 10 bases between. This CDR3 region has 12 residues. CDR1 KGHDR and CDR2 SFDVKD come from the germline V gene. The CDR3 loop reads CATSGWGGEQYF. CDR3 DNA sequence: TGTGCCACCAGTGGCTGGGGAGGCGAGCAGTACTTC.

The chain recombines TRBV3-1 (or the pseudogene TRBV3-2) with TRBJ1-6; D unresolved. The CDR3 runs 13 residues. V lost 1 base to trimming and J lost 7 bases, with 5 bases between them. Germline loops: CDR1 LGHDT, CDR2 YNNKEL (reference sequence). The CDR3 loop reads CASSQGHNSPLHF. The CDR3 DNA reads as TGTGCCAGCAGCCAAGGACACAATTCACCCCTCCACTTT.

The genes are TRBV12-3 or TRBV12-4 and TRBJ1-1, with a tentative D call TRBD1 (5 bases). Trimming left V 7 bases short and J 7 bases short, with 16 bases between. The CDR3 sequence is 13 residues long. CDR3 residues: CASTTAGSFEAFF. DNA for the CDR3: TGTGCCAGCACCACCGCAGGGTCGTTTGAAGCTTTCTTT.

CDR3 sequence reads: CASSQDGPVSGNTIYF. The CDR3 DNA is TGCGCCAGCAGCCAAGACGGCCCCGTCTCTGGAAACACCATATATTTT. J is TRBJ1-3 and V is TRBV4-1; D is unclear. CDR1 MGHRA and CDR2 YSYEKL come from the germline V gene. This CDR3 is 16 amino acids long. Trimming took off 0 bases at V and 0 bases at J, with 9 bases between the two ends.

The chain joins TRBV6-4 to TRBJ2-3; D is unresolved. The V and J ends lost 5 bases and 2 bases respectively, with 17 bases between them. Germline V CDR1 and CDR2: MRHNA, SNTAGT. This CDR3 comprises 16 residues. As DNA, the CDR3 is TGTGCCAGCAGTAGGCACTCCCAGCAGCCCACAGATACGCAGTATTTT. Translating it yields CASSRHSQQPTDTQYF.

The V gene is TRBV29-1, the J gene TRBJ2-1, with D uncertain. The CDR3 has 13 residues. V was pared by 3 bases and J by 6 bases, with 12 bases between. Per the germline V gene, CDR1 is SQVTM and CDR2 is ANQGSEA. The CDR3 here is CSVDYGKRNEQFF. The CDR3 coding sequence is TGCAGCGTTGATTACGGAAAGCGCAATGAGCAGTTCTTC.

This chain connects TRBV6-5 to TRBJ2-5; 12 bases are shared with TRBD2. V shed 4 bases, J shed 4 bases, and the junction held 4 bases outside the gene matches. The germline gives CDR1 MNHEY, CDR2 SVGAGI. The CDR3 has 15 amino acids. The CDR3 loop is CASSSTSGRTETQYF. Here the CDR3 DNA reads TGTGCCAGCAGTTCGACTAGCGGGAGAACAGAGACCCAGTACTTC.

The J gene is TRBJ2-5, the V gene TRBV11-2, with D possibly matching TRBD2 (6 bases). V was cut by 3 bases and J by 2 bases, with 13 bases left in between. Germline V gene lookup returns CDR1 SGHAT and CDR2 FQNNGV. CDR3 length: 15 residues. CDR3 protein: CASSFTGVRQETQYF. The CDR3 bases are TGTGCCAGCAGCTTCACGGGGGTGAGACAAGAGACCCAGTACTTC.

The V gene is TRBV3-1 (or the pseudogene TRBV3-2), the J gene TRBJ2-3, with TRBD2 matching 7 bases. The CDR3 spans 16 residues. Looked up from germline, CDR1 is LGHDT and CDR2 is YNNKEL (reference sequence). Trimming cost V 4 bases and J 1 base; bases outside gene matches: 8. CDR3 sequence reads: CASSPGAGVRTDTQYF. CDR3 coding DNA: TGTGCCAGCAGCCCAGGTGCGGGGGTCCGCACAGATACGCAGTATTTT.

This clone has just a few counts. The chain is built from TRBV12-2 and TRBJ1-6. TRBV12-2 is recorded as a pseudogene. The CDR3 is 16 residues long. Here the CDR3 reads CASCLVLETWHSPLHF. The CDR3 DNA reads TGTGCAAGTTGCTTAGTTCTGGAAACGTGGCATTCACCCCTCCACTTT.

V usage is TRBV19 and J usage is TRBJ2-1; 10 nucleotides agree with TRBD2. This CDR3 is built from 16 residues. Trimming removed 3 bases from V and 8 bases from J; junction bases left unmatched: 10. Germline V lookup: CDR1 LNHDA, CDR2 SQIVND (reference sequence). CDR3 nucleotide sequence: TGTGCCAGTAGTATCGGTTCAAGCGGGAGGGGCGATGAGCAGTTCTTC. It encodes CASSIGSSGRGDEQFF.

V and J are TRBV9 and TRBJ1-4; TRBD1 aligns across 9 bases. Germline assignment: CDR1 SGDLS and CDR2 YYNGEE. Germline trimming cut 4 bases from V and 3 bases from J; bases unmatched to any gene: 4. The CDR3 runs to 15 residues. The CDR3 here is CASSIRTGANEKLFF. Written as DNA, the CDR3 is TGTGCCAGCAGCATTAGGACAGGGGCTAATGAAAAACTGTTTTTT.

The rearrangement uses TRBV6-1 and TRBJ1-5; maybe TRBD1 (6 bases). This CDR3 is built from 16 residues. V lost 4 bases, J lost 1 base, and 14 bases lay in between. Germline V lookup: CDR1 MNHNS, CDR2 SASEGT. CDR3 sequence (DNA): TGTGCCAGCAGTGGGCGGACAGACTTAAGCAATCAGCCCCAGCATTTT. Protein sequence: CASSGRTDLSNQPQHF.